The T cell receptor beta chain under discussion was sequenced for a study of blood T cell repertoires in COVID-19. Produced via immunoSEQ multiplex PCR; TCRdb's table is partial and in-frame only. The sample holds 93,000 or so clones; more than 80% are singletons and the top ten take 3.5%. CDR3 length equals 13 residues. V gave up 7 bases and J gave up 2 bases, with 10 bases separating them. Germline V gene sequence: CDR1 PRHDT, CDR2 FYEKMQ (reference sequence). The sequencing input was peripheral blood. The TCR was taken from a woman in her sixties with acute or convalescent COVID-19. J is TRBJ2-3 and V is TRBV13; TRBD1 is a possible D gene (5 bases). This chain's CDR3 is CASTGPYTDTQYF. CDR3 nucleotide sequence: TGTGCCAGCACAGGGCCGTACACAGATACGCAGTATTTT.